These 22 T cell receptor beta chains share one sample of origin, sequenced in a study of technical replicates of blood from a few donors (dated by TCRdb to the late 2010s). Libraries came from the immunoSEQ multiplex PCR assay. TCRdb's version of the immuneACCESS table is confined to in-frame rearrangements and falls short of the full clone set. An unresolved V gene accounts for under half of the shortfall where checked; the remainder is of unknown origin. In this sample the table shows approximately 85,000 clones, about 90% of which occur a single time. The top ten clonotypes cover 0.25% to 0.3% of the sample. Material: T cells isolated from PBMCs. These receptor sequences come from a human donor in good health.

The genes are TRBV5-6 and TRBJ2-3; 7 nucleotides align to TRBD1. CDR1 and CDR2 from the germline V gene are SGHDT and YYEEEE. The V and J ends lost 0 bases and 4 bases, in that order; junction bases with no gene match: 8. The CDR3 loop spans 16 amino acids. This chain's CDR3 is CASSLGGGLGPDTQYF. The CDR3 DNA follows: TGTGCCAGCAGCTTGGGAGGGGGCCTAGGTCCAGATACGCAGTATTTT.

V usage is TRBV5-1 and J usage is TRBJ2-5; 12 bases are a match to TRBD2. This CDR3 contains 18 residues. J gave up 7 bases and V 1 base, and 14 bases lay outside the gene matches. Germline CDR1 and CDR2: SGHRS and YFSETQ. The CDR3 region is CASSLLTGLAGSEGTQYF. In DNA, the CDR3 is TGCGCCAGCAGCTTGCTGACTGGACTAGCGGGGTCCGAGGGGACCCAGTACTTC.

The gene calls are TRBV5-5 and TRBJ1-5, with 9 bases fitting TRBD1. Losses at the gene ends were 3 bases for V and 4 bases for J; bases not matched to a gene: 8. Germline lookup yields CDR1 SGHKS and CDR2 YYEKEE (reference sequence). CDR3 length: 16 residues. Here the CDR3 reads CASSSTDRGLNQPQHF. CDR3 nucleotides: TGTGCCAGCAGCTCTACCGACAGGGGGTTGAATCAGCCCCAGCATTTT.

The chain combines TRBV27 with TRBJ2-1; weak D call: TRBD2 (6 bases). Germline V gene data show CDR1 as MNHEY and CDR2 as SMNVEV (reference sequence). CDR3 length equals 18 residues. Trimming cost V 8 bases and J 5 bases, with 28 bases left between them. The CDR3 DNA reads as TGTGCCAGCGGAGTATCCGGGACTCGATCCGCCCCCCACAATGAGCAGTTCTTC. Translated: CASGVSGTRSAPHNEQFF.

V and J are TRBV19 and TRBJ1-2; 8 nucleotides align to TRBD1. The CDR3 consists of 14 residues. V lost 7 bases to trimming and J lost 4 bases; unmatched junction nucleotides: 8. Germline lookup yields CDR1 LNHDA and CDR2 SQIVND (reference sequence). In DNA form, the CDR3 reads TGTGCCAGTAACTCAGGGGGCCGGGGCTATGGCTACACCTTC. Protein product: CASNSGGRGYGYTF.

CDR3 loop: CASNIPRVNTEAFF. In nucleotides, the CDR3 is TGTGCCAGCAACATCCCCAGGGTGAACACTGAAGCTTTCTTT. The V call is TRBV7-9, the J call TRBJ1-1; TRBD1 might be the D (5 bases). CDR3 size: 14 residues. The germline V gene has CDR1 SEHNR and CDR2 FQNEAQ (reference sequence). Trimming removed 7 bases from V and 0 bases from J, with 12 bases in between.

V and J are TRBV10-3 and TRBJ1-1; TRBD1 matches at 12 bases. After removal of 4 bases from V and 1 base from J, the junction contained 4 bases not matched to a gene. Per the germline V gene, CDR1 is ENHRY and CDR2 is SYGVKD. This CDR3 is built from 16 residues. The CDR3 sequence: CAISGGTGGRNTEAFF. DNA for the CDR3: TGTGCCATCAGTGGGGGGACAGGGGGCAGGAACACTGAAGCTTTCTTT.

The chain links TRBV4-1 to TRBJ1-2, with D possibly being TRBD1 (5 bases). CDR1 MGHRA and CDR2 YSYEKL come from the germline V gene. The CDR3 runs 15 residues. V dropped 0 bases and J dropped 0 bases, with 8 bases sitting between them. CDR3 residues: CASSQEPGTNYGYTF. The DNA for the CDR3 is TGCGCCAGCAGCCAAGAACCAGGGACTAACTATGGCTACACCTTC.

The gene calls are TRBV28 and TRBJ1-1, with D maybe TRBD1 (5 bases). Germline V gene sequence: CDR1 MDHEN, CDR2 SYDVKM. Trimming pared 3 bases from V and 9 bases from J, leaving 23 bases between. The CDR3 extends over 16 amino acids. The DNA for the CDR3 is TGTGCCAGCAGTTTGGGGGGTGGAGATATGGGGGGGAAAGCTTTCTTT. It translates to CASSLGGGDMGGKAFF.

The chain joins TRBV7-6 to TRBJ2-1; D possibly corresponds to TRBD2 (6 bases). There are 13 residues in the CDR3. Germline loops: CDR1 SGHVS, CDR2 FNYEAQ. Deletions cut 5 bases from V and 7 bases from J, with 12 bases between. CDR3 coding DNA: TGTGCCAGCAGCCCAAGACTAGTGAATGAGCAGTTCTTC. Its protein product is CASSPRLVNEQFF. Variable domain in full (rest from reference TRBV7-6 and TRBJ2-1): GAGVSQSPRYKVTKRGQDVALRCDPISGHVSLYWYRQALGQGPEFLTYFNYEAQQDKSGLPNDRFSAERPEGSISTLTIQRTEQRDSAMYRCASSPRLVNEQFFGPGTRLTVL.

J is TRBJ2-1 and V is TRBV4-1; TRBD2 agrees at 13 bases. CDR3 length: 17 residues. V lost 10 bases, J lost 1 base, and 10 bases stayed unmatched. The germline V gene has CDR1 MGHRA and CDR2 YSYEKL. CDR3 DNA sequence: TGCGCCACTCACGGGACTAGCGGGACCTCTTCCTACAATGAGCAGTTCTTC. This sequence encodes CATHGTSGTSSYNEQFF.

The chain recombines TRBV27 with TRBJ1-2; a possible D gene is TRBD1 (5 bases). Germline CDR1 reads MNHEY; CDR2 reads SMNVEV (reference sequence). V shed 3 bases and J shed 8 bases, with 16 bases lying between them. This CDR3 spans 14 amino acids. CDR3 DNA sequence: TGTGCCAGCAGTTTTACTGGGGCTACGTGGGGCTACACCTTC. Amino acid sequence: CASSFTGATWGYTF.

The V and J genes are TRBV19 and TRBJ2-5; D remains ambiguous. This CDR3 comprises 12 residues. V lost 4 bases and J 5 bases, leaving 8 bases between the germline ends. Germline V CDR1 and CDR2: LNHDA, SQIVND (reference sequence). The DNA of the CDR3 is TGTGCCAGTAGTAGCGTTGCGGAGACCCAGTACTTC. Translated: CASSSVAETQYF. Complete variable domain (other parts from reference TRBV19 and TRBJ2-5): DGGITQSPKYLFRKEGQNVTLSCEQNLNHDAMYWYRQDPGQGLRLIYYSQIVNDFQKGDIAEGYSVSREKKESFPLTVTSAQKNPTAFYLCASSSVAETQYFGPGTRLLVL.

This chain links TRBV28 with TRBJ1-3; no clear D. V lost 2 bases and J lost 8, with 19 bases in between. The germline V gene encodes CDR1 MDHEN and CDR2 SYDVKM. This CDR3 contains 16 residues. CDR3 bases: TGTGCCAGCAGTTTACCGGGGTGGGGAGGTAGAGACACCATATATTTT. Its protein product is CASSLPGWGGRDTIYF.

The chain couples TRBV11-3 to TRBJ2-1; a possible D gene is TRBD1 (6 bases). V lost 4 bases and J lost 2, with 12 bases in between. CDR1 and CDR2 from the germline V gene are SGHNT and YENEEA. The CDR3 runs 15 residues. This CDR3 is CASSWGQSPYNEQFF. CDR3 bases: TGTGCCAGCAGCTGGGGGCAGAGCCCCTACAATGAGCAGTTCTTC.

J is TRBJ1-1 and V is TRBV28; no firm D call. The germline V gene has CDR1 MDHEN and CDR2 SYDVKM. The CDR3 length is 13 residues. Trimming stripped 10 bases from V and 3 bases from J, with 15 bases between. The DNA for the CDR3 is TGTGCCATCCTAGGTCTCTTGGACACTGAAGCTTTCTTT. This translates into CAILGLLDTEAFF.

This clone was found once. This rearrangement joins TRBV21-1 to TRBJ1-6; TRBD1 was called by the table and not checked on the DNA. TRBV21-1 constitutes a pseudogene. The CDR3 contains 16 residues. For the CDR3, the DNA is TGTGCCAGCAGCAAGGGACAGCGAAAACCAAATTCACCCCTCCACTTT. Translated, it gives CASSKGQRKPNSPLHF.

The J gene is TRBJ1-2, the V gene TRBV4-1, with D possibly being TRBD1 (6 bases). V gave up 2 bases and J gave up 1 base, with 17 bases separating them. This CDR3 contains 17 residues. The V gene's germline CDR1 is MGHRA and CDR2 YSYEKL. CDR3 DNA sequence: TGCGCCAGCAGCCAACCCCTTGGGGGGGGGCATAACTATGGCTACACCTTC. Protein: CASSQPLGGGHNYGYTF.

This clone was recorded only once. This sequence joins TRBV7-9 and TRBJ2-5, with D hard to call. Trimming took off 5 bases at V and 0 bases at J, with 13 bases between the two ends. CDR1 SEHNR and CDR2 FQNEAQ come from the germline V gene (reference sequence). The CDR3 length is 15 residues. For the CDR3, the DNA is TGTGCCAGCAGCCGTGGTGGGCAACACCAAGAGACCCAGTACTTC. Its protein is CASSRGGQHQETQYF.

V gene TRBV7-8 combines with J gene TRBJ1-4; D might be TRBD1 (6 bases). CDR1 SGHVS and CDR2 FQNEAQ come from the germline V gene. Trimming left V 6 bases short and J 4 bases short, with 12 bases between. This CDR3 region has 14 residues. The CDR3 loop is CASSRGQSNEKLFF. The DNA of the CDR3 is TGTGCCAGCAGTCGAGGACAGAGTAATGAAAAACTGTTTTTT. The full variable domain, its missing parts supplied by reference TRBV7-8 and TRBJ1-4, is GAGVSQSPRYKVAKRGQDVALRCDPISGHVSLFWYQQALGQGPEFLTYFQNEAQLDKSGLPSDRFFAERPEGSVSTLKIQRTQQEDSAVYLCASSRGQSNEKLFFGSGTQLSVL.

V is TRBV6-1 and J is TRBJ2-7, with 7 nucleotides matching TRBD1. There are 15 residues in the CDR3. V trimming: 7 bases; J trimming: 2 bases; junction bases outside the gene matches: 11. Germline-derived CDR1 and CDR2 are MNHNS and SASEGT. The CDR3 sequence is CASTHTGTEPYEQYF. The CDR3 DNA reads as TGTGCCAGCACTCACACCGGGACAGAACCCTACGAGCAGTACTTC.

CDR3 nucleotides: TGCGCCAGCAGCTTGATGACAGGAGTTAATGAAAAACTGTTTTTT. It translates to CASSLMTGVNEKLFF. This rearrangement joins TRBV5-1 to TRBJ1-4; maybe TRBD1 (6 bases). The CDR3 spans 15 residues. V dropped 1 base and J dropped 4 bases, with 11 bases sitting between them. CDR1 is SGHRS and CDR2 is YFSETQ in the germline V gene.